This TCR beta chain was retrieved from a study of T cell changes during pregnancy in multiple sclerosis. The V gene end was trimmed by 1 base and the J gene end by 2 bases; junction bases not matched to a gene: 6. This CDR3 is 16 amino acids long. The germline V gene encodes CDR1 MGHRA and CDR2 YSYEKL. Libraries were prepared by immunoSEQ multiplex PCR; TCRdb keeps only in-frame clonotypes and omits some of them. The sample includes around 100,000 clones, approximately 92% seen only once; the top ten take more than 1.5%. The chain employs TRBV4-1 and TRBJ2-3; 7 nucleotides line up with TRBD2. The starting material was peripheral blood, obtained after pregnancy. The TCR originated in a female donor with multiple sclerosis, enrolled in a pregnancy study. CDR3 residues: CASSQASGVLTDTQYF. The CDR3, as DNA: TGCGCCAGCAGCCAAGCTAGCGGTGTTCTCACAGATACGCAGTATTTT.